One sample yielded the 7 T cell receptor beta chains listed below, sequenced in a study of regulatory T cells in long-lasting Graves disease. Libraries of TCR beta came from iRepertoire HTBI primers plus Arm-PCR of CDR3 regions. MiXCR, applied by TCRdb to the multiplex PCR reads, yields one record per CDR3 protein. The data show fewer than 600,000 distinct CDR3 sequences, about 20% seen once. Time point given: persistent/refractory GD, antithyroid drugs over 5 years with positive TRAb. PBMCs provided the RNA from which the TCR library was made. The sequencing here drew on peripheral blood mononuclear cells (PBMCs), taken when the disease was refractory, from a patient treated with antithyroid drugs. Source of these receptors: a female donor with Graves disease.

Regarding this clonotype: A much larger clone is a single base away; this may be a read error. The CDR3 region has the DNA TGTGCCAGCAGTGAAGGCCCGACAGGGGTGGAAAAGACCCGGTACTTC. Protein sequence: CASSEGPTGVEKTRYF. V usage is TRBV6-1 and J usage is TRBJ2-5, with 8 bases that match TRBD1. Germline V lookup: CDR1 MNHNS, CDR2 SASEGT. The CDR3 has 16 amino acids.

This clonotype occurred many times. The chain joins TRBV7-2 to TRBJ2-5; unclear D gene. Looked up from germline, CDR1 is SGHTA and CDR2 is FQGNSA. Trimming cost V 2 bases and J 1 base, with 11 bases left between them. CDR3 length: 15 amino acids. The CDR3 region is CASSLSPGSQETQYF. The CDR3 DNA is TGTGCCAGCAGCTTAAGTCCGGGTTCCCAAGAGACCCAGTACTTC.

The rearrangement joins TRBV20-1 to TRBJ2-1; TRBD1 matches 7 bases. This CDR3 has 12 amino acids. Trimming removed 8 bases from V and 4 bases from J; junction bases left unmatched: 5. CDR1 and CDR2 from the germline V gene are DFQATT and SNEGSKA (reference sequence). CDR3 loop: CSSGGVYNEQFF. For the CDR3, the DNA is TGCAGTTCAGGGGGTGTATACAATGAGCAGTTCTTC.

The table lists this clonotype with a few counts. This chain links TRBV6-1 with TRBJ2-7, with D perhaps matching TRBD1 (5 bases). This CDR3 comprises 13 residues. The germline V and J ends were trimmed by 7 bases and 1 base, with 11 bases remaining between them. From germline, CDR1 is MNHNS and CDR2 SASEGT. CDR3 DNA: TGTGCCAGCAACCAGGGTGAATCCTACGAGCAGTACTTC. Its translation: CASNQGESYEQYF.

In its sample, this clonotype was seen many times. This chain uses TRBV3-1 with TRBJ2-7; D unclear. The CDR3 sequence is 13 residues long. Trimming cost V 4 bases and J 5 bases, with 12 bases left between them. Germline-derived CDR1 and CDR2 are LGHDT and YNNKEL (reference sequence). CDR3 loop: CASSPTRVDEQYF. CDR3 bases: TGTGCCAGCAGCCCTACCCGGGTCGACGAGCAGTACTTC.

This clonotype was observed many times. J is TRBJ1-2 and V is TRBV11-2; D is uncertain. With 7 bases removed from V and 0 bases from J, the gap between germline ends came to 18 bases. Germline V gene sequence: CDR1 SGHAT, CDR2 FQNNGV. The CDR3 is 16 amino acids. The chain's CDR3 is CASNSFTGGANYGYTF. CDR3 nucleotides: TGTGCCAGCAACAGCTTCACGGGCGGAGCTAACTATGGCTACACCTTC. Variable domain in full (rest from reference TRBV11-2 and TRBJ1-2): EAGVAQSPRYKIIEKRQSVAFWCNPISGHATLYWYQQILGQGPKLLIQFQNNGVVDDSQLPKDRFSAERLKGVDSTLKIQPAKLEDSAVYLCASNSFTGGANYGYTFGSGTRLTVV.

This clonotype was counted a few times. The chain links TRBV19 to TRBJ2-2; a weak D match, TRBD1 (6 bases). Looked up from germline, CDR1 is LNHDA and CDR2 is SQIVND (reference sequence). Trimming took off 7 bases at V and 7 bases at J, with 19 bases between the two ends. The CDR3 covers 15 residues. The CDR3 spells CASNGQHHRDGELFF. Here the CDR3 DNA reads TGTGCCAGTAACGGACAGCACCATCGAGACGGGGAGCTGTTTTTT.